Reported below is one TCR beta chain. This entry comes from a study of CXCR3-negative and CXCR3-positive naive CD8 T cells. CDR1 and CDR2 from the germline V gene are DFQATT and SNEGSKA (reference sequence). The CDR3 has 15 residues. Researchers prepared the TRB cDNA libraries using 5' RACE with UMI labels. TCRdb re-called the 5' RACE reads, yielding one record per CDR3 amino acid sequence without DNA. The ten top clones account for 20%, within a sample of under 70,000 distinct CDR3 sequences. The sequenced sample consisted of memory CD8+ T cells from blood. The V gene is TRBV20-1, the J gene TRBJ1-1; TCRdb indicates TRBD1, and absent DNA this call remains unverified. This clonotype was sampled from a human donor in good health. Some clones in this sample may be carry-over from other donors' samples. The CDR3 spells CSAREAWAGLIEAFF.